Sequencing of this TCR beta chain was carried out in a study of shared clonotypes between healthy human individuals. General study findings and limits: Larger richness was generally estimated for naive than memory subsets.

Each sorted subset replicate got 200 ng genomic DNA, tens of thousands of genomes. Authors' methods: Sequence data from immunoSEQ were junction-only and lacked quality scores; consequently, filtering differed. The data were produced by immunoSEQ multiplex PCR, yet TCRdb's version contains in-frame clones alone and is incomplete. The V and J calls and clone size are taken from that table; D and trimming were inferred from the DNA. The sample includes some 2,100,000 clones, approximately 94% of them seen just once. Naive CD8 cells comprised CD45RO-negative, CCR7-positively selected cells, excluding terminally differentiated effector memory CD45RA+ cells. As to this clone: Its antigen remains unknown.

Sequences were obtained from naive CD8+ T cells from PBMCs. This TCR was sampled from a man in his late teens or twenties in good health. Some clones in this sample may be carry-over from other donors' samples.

CDR3 residues: CASSLGWTNRNTGELFF. CDR3 sequence (DNA): TGTGCCAGCAGCTTAGGTTGGACGAACCGCAACACCGGGGAGCTGTTTTTT. V usage is TRBV7-9 and J usage is TRBJ2-2; D gene unclear. Trimming cost V 1 base and J 2 bases, with 14 bases left between them. Germline CDR1 and CDR2: SEHNR and FQNEAQ (reference sequence). The CDR3 extends over 17 amino acids.